The clone carrying this TCR beta chain was found many times. The sample originates from a study of T cells in Graves' hyperthyroidism and ophthalmopathy. RNA transcripts were the template for amplifying TCR beta CDR3 regions. When the TCR CDR3 underwent first-round RT-PCR, the HTBI primer set was used. MiXCR was run by TCRdb on the multiplex PCR reads, yielding one entry per CDR3 protein. The repertoire includes about 320,000 distinct CDR3 sequences, roughly 17% of them detected once, and 33% sits in the top ten. The authors obtained PBMCs from 9 to 10 ml of fresh peripheral blood. CDR3 length: 14 residues. CDR1 is SGDLS, CDR2 YYNGEE, per germline. The V gene lost 0 bases and the J gene lost 2 bases, with 7 bases spanning the gap.

The material sequenced was blood. The chain has TRBV9 and TRBJ2-3; D gene ambiguous. The sequence was obtained from a man between 25 and 39 years old with Graves' hyperthyroidism. This CDR3 is CASSVVSATDTQYF. CDR3 in DNA: TGTGCCAGCAGCGTAGTGTCAGCCACAGATACGCAGTATTTT.